This TCR beta chain stems from a study of T cell responses to AZD1222 COVID-19 vaccine. Data came from immunoSEQ multiplex PCR; TCRdb stores just in-frame clones and leaves some out. The sample has about 85,000 clones; about nine tenths are singletons. The CDR3 is 15 residues long. The V end was cut by 2 bases, the J end by 0 bases, with 9 bases between. Germline V lookup: CDR1 SGHTS, CDR2 YDEGEE. This sequence originates from an adult in good health. Sequenced here: peripheral blood, sampled on day 0 of AZD1222 vaccination. The chain uses TRBV5-8 and TRBJ2-4; D call uncertain. CDR3 in DNA: TGTGCCAGCAGCTTAGGGCAGATAGCCAAAAACATTCAGTACTTC. The encoded protein is CASSLGQIAKNIQYF.